Presented here are 8 T cell receptor beta chains from one specimen sequenced in a study of CD8 T cells in ankylosing spondylitis. No antigen is known for these receptors. Study observations and caveats: Within ankylosing spondylitis blood, a TCR beta motif made up of roughly eight highly homologous variants appeared to be characteristic.

One entry per CDR3 protein results from TCRdb running MiXCR on the 5' RACE reads. The table shows about 400,000 distinct CDR3 sequences, with about 20% occurring only once. Sequences were obtained from blood, either unsorted or a sorted T cell fraction (not recorded which). All receptors come from a male donor with ankylosing spondylitis.

This clonotype appeared many times. The chain is built from TRBV7-9 and TRBJ2-1; 10 bases map to TRBD2. V lost 3 bases to trimming and J lost 7 bases; unmatched junction nucleotides: 6. The CDR3 has 15 residues. The germline V gene has CDR1 SEHNR and CDR2 FQNEAQ (reference sequence). As DNA, the CDR3 is TGTGCCAGCAGCTTGGTGCTAGCGGGAGTTAATGAGCAGTTCTTC. Its protein product is CASSLVLAGVNEQFF.

This clonotype was counted at least ten times. This chain links TRBV7-6 with TRBJ2-2; 7 positions match TRBD2. J gave up 6 bases and V 0 bases, and 4 bases lay outside the gene matches. CDR3 size: 15 residues. The V gene's germline CDR1 is SGHVS and CDR2 FNYEAQ. CDR3 loop: CASSLAGGRSGELFF. In nucleotides, the CDR3 is TGTGCCAGCAGCTTAGCGGGAGGGCGTTCCGGGGAGCTGTTTTTT.

This clonotype was counted only a few times. V and J are TRBV5-1 and TRBJ2-5, with D unclear. Germline values: CDR1 SGHRS, CDR2 YFSETQ. V was clipped by 1 base and J by 5 bases, with 15 bases between them. This CDR3 has 15 residues. The CDR3 reads CASSLIDTYRETQYF. For the CDR3, the DNA is TGCGCCAGCAGCTTGATAGACACGTATAGGGAGACCCAGTACTTC.

This clonotype was counted a few times. This sequence joins TRBV6-2 or TRBV6-3 and TRBJ2-7; maybe TRBD2 (5 bases). Germline values: CDR1 MNHEY, CDR2 SVGEGT. V was cut by 0 bases and J by 7 bases, with 10 bases left in between. The CDR3 is 13 residues long. The CDR3 DNA reads TGTGCCAGCAGTTACTCGAGGGAAAGGGAGCAGTACTTC. Its protein product is CASSYSREREQYF.

This clonotype has more than one count but fewer than ten. V usage is TRBV6-2 or TRBV6-3 and J usage is TRBJ2-7; D may be TRBD2 (6 bases). V was trimmed by 2 bases and J by 6 bases, leaving 17 bases between them. CDR1 is MNHEY and CDR2 is SVGEGT in the germline V gene. The CDR3 spans 15 residues. The CDR3 coding sequence is TGTGCCAGCAGTTACCTACAGCGAACCGGGAGCGAGCAGTACTTC. Its translation: CASSYLQRTGSEQYF.

This clonotype was seen a handful of times. The rearrangement uses TRBV11-1 and TRBJ2-5, with no clear D. Trimming pared 5 bases from V and 4 bases from J, leaving 14 bases between. The CDR3 length is 14 residues. Germline CDR1 reads SGHAT; CDR2 reads FQDESV (reference sequence). The CDR3 bases are TGTGCCAGCAGCGGCTACGGGTTCCGAGAGACCCAGTACTTC. It yields the protein CASSGYGFRETQYF.

This rearrangement joins TRBV20-1 to TRBJ2-1; D gene unclear. Trimming took 8 bases from V and 8 from J, leaving 16 bases between them. Germline-derived CDR1 and CDR2 are DFQATT and SNEGSKA (reference sequence). The CDR3 consists of 12 residues. Written as DNA, the CDR3 is TGCAGTCCCTGGCGCTTCGGCCATGAGCAGTTCTTC. This translates into CSPWRFGHEQFF.

CDR3 protein: CASSQTGTGSSGTQYF. The CDR3 bases are TGTGCCAGCAGCCAAACCGGGACAGGGTCTTCCGGTACGCAGTATTTT. V usage is TRBV7-2 and J usage is TRBJ2-3; 9 positions match TRBD1. This CDR3 is 16 amino acids long. CDR1 SGHTA and CDR2 FQGNSA come from the germline V gene. Unmatched junction bases numbered 14, after V lost 5 bases and J lost 8 bases.